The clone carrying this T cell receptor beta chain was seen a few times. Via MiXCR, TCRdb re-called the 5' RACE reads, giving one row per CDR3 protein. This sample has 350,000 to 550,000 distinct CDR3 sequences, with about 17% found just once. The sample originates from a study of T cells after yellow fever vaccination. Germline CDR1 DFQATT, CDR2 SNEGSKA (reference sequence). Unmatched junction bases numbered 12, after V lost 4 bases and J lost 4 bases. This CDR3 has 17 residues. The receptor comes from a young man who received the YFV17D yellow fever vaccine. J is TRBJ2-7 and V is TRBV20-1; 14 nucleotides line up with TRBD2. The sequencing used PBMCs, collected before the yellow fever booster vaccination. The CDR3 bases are TGCAGTGCTACAGCTGAAGGACTAGCGGGGGGACGGTACGAGCAGTACGTC. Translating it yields CSATAEGLAGGRYEQYV.